The source of this TCR beta chain is a study of control samples from healthy donors and cancer patients. The CDR3 has 15 amino acids. Germline CDR1 is LNHNV and CDR2 is YYDKDF (reference sequence). This clone was detected only once. One junction end disagrees with the germline gene, perhaps due to a read error. Libraries were prepared by immunoSEQ multiplex PCR; TCRdb keeps only in-frame clonotypes and omits some of them. The sample records about 100,000 clones, 82% being singletons. The sequencing input was blood. The sequence was obtained from a man younger than 35 in good health. The genes are TRBV15 and TRBJ2-1; D is possibly TRBD1 or TRBD2 (5 bases each). This CDR3 reads CATMGTASSYNGQFF. As DNA, the CDR3 is TGTGCCACCATGGGGACGGCAAGCTCCTACAATGGGCAGTTCTTC.